This is a list of T cell receptor beta chains from one sample in a study of T cell responses to AZD1222 COVID-19 vaccine. TCRdb's copy holds only in-frame clones and misses some; the assay was immunoSEQ multiplex PCR. The data hold about 96,000 clones, with 85% to 90% observed a single time. The source material was peripheral blood, sampled on day 0 of AZD1222 vaccination. These TCRs come from an adult in good health. Both conserved end residues are part of each CDR3. D genes are given only for firm matches. Clone size is not always given. Where it is, it says once, few, many or a class for expanded clones.

>TRBJ2-7|TRBV28|NA|TRBD1
CASIQDRGSYEQYF
TGTGCCAGCATCCAGGACAGGGGCTCCTACGAGCAGTACTTC
>TRBJ2-1|TRBV27|NA|TRBD2
CASSWTSGRHGNEQFF
TGTGCCAGCAGTTGGACTAGCGGGAGACATGGGAATGAGCAGTTCTTC
>TRBJ2-3|TRBV7-2|NA|NA
CASSLRFERVSSTDTQYF
TGTGCCAGCAGCTTAAGGTTTGAGCGGGTGTCTAGCACAGATACGCAGTATTTT
>TRBJ1-2|TRBV6-5|NA|NA
CASRSVNYGYTF
TGTGCCAGCAGATCCGTCAACTATGGCTACACCTTC
>TRBJ2-3|TRBV15|NA|TRBD2
CATSRLAGTDTQYF
TGTGCCACCAGCAGACTAGCGGGCACAGATACGCAGTATTTT
>TRBJ1-5|TRBV30|NA|NA
CAWSAGAGQPQHF
TGTGCCTGGAGTGCAGGGGCAGGTCAGCCCCAGCATTTT
>TRBJ2-1|TRBV5-4|NA|NA
CASSLGQRKLDNEQFF
TGTGCCAGCAGCTTGGGGCAGCGGAAACTAGACAATGAGCAGTTCTTC
>TRBJ2-1|TRBV4-2|NA|NA
CASSQEVQQDRLTFYNEQFF
TGTGCCAGCAGCCAAGAGGTCCAGCAGGACCGGCTTACGTTCTACAATGAGCAGTTCTTC
>TRBJ2-5|TRBV3-1/TRBV3-2|NA|TRBD2
CASSPRPSSGRAETQYF
TGTGCCAGCAGCCCACGGCCGTCTAGCGGGAGGGCTGAGACCCAGTACTTC
>TRBJ2-7|TRBV28|NA|NA
CASSLASSYEQYF
TGTGCCAGCAGTTTGGCCAGCTCCTACGAGCAGTACTTC
>TRBJ1-5|TRBV7-9|few|NA
CASSSSQGRGNQPQHF
TGTGCCAGCAGCTCCTCTCAGGGAAGGGGGAATCAGCCCCAGCATTTT
>TRBJ2-5|TRBV5-1|NA|TRBD2
CASSLGGRGGRPETQYF
TGCGCCAGCAGCTTAGGGGGACGAGGCGGGAGGCCGGAGACCCAGTACTTC
>TRBJ2-7|TRBV19|few|NA
CASSIVGPFDEQYF
TGTGCCAGTAGTATCGTCGGCCCATTTGACGAGCAGTACTTC
>TRBJ2-7|TRBV19|NA|TRBD1
CASSIDRGISIYEQYF
TGTGCCAGTAGTATCGACAGGGGCATCTCCATCTACGAGCAGTACTTC
>TRBJ2-4|TRBV7-6|NA|NA
CASSSYPLGAKNIQYF
TGTGCCAGCAGCTCTTATCCTCTAGGGGCCAAAAACATTCAGTACTTC